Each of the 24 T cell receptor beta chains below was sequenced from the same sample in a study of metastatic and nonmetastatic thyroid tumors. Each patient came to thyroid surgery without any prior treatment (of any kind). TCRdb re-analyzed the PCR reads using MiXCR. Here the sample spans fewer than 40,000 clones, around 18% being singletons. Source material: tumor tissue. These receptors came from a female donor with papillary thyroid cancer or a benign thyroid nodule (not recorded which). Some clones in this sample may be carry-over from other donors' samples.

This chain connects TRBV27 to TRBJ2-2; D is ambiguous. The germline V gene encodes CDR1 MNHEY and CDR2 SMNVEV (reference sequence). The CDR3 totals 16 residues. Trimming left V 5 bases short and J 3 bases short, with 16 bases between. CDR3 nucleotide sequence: TGTGCCAGCAGTCTTACGGTGGGTCAGCACACCGGGGAGCTGTTTTTT. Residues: CASSLTVGQHTGELFF.

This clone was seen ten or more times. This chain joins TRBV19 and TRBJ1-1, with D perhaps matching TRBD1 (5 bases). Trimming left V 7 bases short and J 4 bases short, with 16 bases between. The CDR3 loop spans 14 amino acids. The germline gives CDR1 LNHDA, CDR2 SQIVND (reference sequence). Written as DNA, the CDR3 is TGTGCCAGTACCTGGGGACTTAGCGGCACTGAAGCTTTCTTT. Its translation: CASTWGLSGTEAFF.

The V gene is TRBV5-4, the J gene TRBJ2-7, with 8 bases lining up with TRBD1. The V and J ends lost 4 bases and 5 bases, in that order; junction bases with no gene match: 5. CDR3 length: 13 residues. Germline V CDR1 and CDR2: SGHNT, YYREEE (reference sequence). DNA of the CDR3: TGTGCCAGCAGCACCCGGACAGGGAACGAGCAGTACTTC. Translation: CASSTRTGNEQYF.

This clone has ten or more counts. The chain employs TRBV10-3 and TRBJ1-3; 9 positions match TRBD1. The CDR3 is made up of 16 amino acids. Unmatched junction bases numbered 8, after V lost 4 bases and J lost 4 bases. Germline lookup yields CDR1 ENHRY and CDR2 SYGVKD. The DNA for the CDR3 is TGTGCCATCAGTGGACGACAGGGGGAGTGGGGAAACACCATATATTTT. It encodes CAISGRQGEWGNTIYF.

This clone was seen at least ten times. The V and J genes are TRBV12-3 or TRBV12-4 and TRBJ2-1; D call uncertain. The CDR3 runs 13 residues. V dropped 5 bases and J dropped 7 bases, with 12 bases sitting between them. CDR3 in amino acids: CASSRDWDNEQFF. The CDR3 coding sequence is TGTGCCAGCAGTCGAGACTGGGATAATGAGCAGTTCTTC.

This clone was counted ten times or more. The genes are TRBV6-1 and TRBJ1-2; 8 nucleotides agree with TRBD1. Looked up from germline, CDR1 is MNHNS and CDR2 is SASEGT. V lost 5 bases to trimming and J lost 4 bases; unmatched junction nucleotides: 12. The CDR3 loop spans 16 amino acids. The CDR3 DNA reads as TGTGCCAGCAGTCCCCTTCAAAGGACAGGGTCCTATGGCTACACCTTC. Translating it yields CASSPLQRTGSYGYTF.

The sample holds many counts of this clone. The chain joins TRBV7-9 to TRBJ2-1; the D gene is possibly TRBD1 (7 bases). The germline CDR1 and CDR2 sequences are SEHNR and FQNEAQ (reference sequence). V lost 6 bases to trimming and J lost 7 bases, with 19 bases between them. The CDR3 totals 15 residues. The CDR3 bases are TGTGCCAGCAGTCCGGGGGCTCGGGACAGAAATGAGCAGTTCTTC. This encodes CASSPGARDRNEQFF.

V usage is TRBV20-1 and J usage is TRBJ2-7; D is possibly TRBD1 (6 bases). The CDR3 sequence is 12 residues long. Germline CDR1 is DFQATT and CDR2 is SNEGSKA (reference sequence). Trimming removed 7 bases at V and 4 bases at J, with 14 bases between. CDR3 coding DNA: TGCAGTGTCCAAACAGGGAGTTACGAGCAGTACTTC. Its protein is CSVQTGSYEQYF.

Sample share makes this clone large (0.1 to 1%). The CDR3 nucleotides are TGTGCCAGCAGTGAAGAGGTCTGGAGCGGGGGCTACTACGAGCAGTACTTC. Its translation is CASSEEVWSGGYYEQYF. V usage is TRBV6-1 and J usage is TRBJ2-7; 8 bases fit TRBD2. The CDR3 runs 17 residues. From germline, CDR1 is MNHNS and CDR2 SASEGT. Germline trimming cut 1 base from V and 3 bases from J; bases unmatched to any gene: 11.

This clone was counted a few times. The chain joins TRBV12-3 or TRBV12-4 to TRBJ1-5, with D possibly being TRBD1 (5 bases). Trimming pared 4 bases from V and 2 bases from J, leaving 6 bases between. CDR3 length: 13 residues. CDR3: CASSWDGNQPQHF. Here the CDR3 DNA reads TGTGCCAGCAGTTGGGACGGCAATCAGCCCCAGCATTTT.

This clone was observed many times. The CDR3 bases are TGCAGCGTTGCAGGGGGCGTTAGGAGTGAGCAGTTCTTC. This encodes CSVAGGVRSEQFF. The genes are TRBV29-1 and TRBJ2-1, with 8 bases fitting TRBD1. Trimming took 4 bases from V and 9 from J; bases not matched to a gene: 8. The CDR3 extends over 13 amino acids. Germline lookup yields CDR1 SQVTM and CDR2 ANQGSEA.

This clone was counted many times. The CDR3 DNA sequence: TGTGCCAGCAGTTTCAACCCCCTTGGCGCTGAAGCTTTCTTT. Translated: CASSFNPLGAEAFF. The gene calls are TRBV27 and TRBJ1-1; unclear D gene. Trimming left V 3 bases short and J 6 bases short, with 14 bases between. The CDR3 contains 14 residues. From germline, CDR1 is MNHEY and CDR2 SMNVEV (reference sequence).

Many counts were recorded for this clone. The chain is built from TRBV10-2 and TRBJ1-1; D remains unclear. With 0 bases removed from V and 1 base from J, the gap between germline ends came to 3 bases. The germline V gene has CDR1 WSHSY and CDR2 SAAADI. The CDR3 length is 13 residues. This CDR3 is CASSESTNTEAFF. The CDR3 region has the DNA TGCGCCAGCAGTGAGTCTACGAACACTGAAGCTTTCTTT.

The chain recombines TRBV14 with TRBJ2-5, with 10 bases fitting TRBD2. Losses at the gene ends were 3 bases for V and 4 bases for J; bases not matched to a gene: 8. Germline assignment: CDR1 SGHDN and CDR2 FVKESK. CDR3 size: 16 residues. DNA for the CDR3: TGTGCCAGCAGCCAGGGGACTAGCGTGGGACGAGAGACCCAGTACTTC. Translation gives CASSQGTSVGRETQYF. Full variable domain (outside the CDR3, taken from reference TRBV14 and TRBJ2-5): EAGVTQFPSHSVIEKGQTVTLRCDPISGHDNLYWYRRVMGKEIKFLLHFVKESKQDESGMPNNRFLAERTGGTYSTLKVQPAELEDSGVYFCASSQGTSVGRETQYFGPGTRLLVL.

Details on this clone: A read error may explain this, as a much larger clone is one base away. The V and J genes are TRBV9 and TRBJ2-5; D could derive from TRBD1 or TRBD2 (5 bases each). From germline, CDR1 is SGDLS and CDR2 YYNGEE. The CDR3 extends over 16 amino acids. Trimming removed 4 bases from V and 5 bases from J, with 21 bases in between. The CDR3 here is CASSLNIGTAGETQYF. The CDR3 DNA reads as TGTGCCAGCAGCTTAAATATTGGGACCGCGGGCGAGACCCAGTACTTC. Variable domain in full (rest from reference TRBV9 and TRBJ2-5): DSGVTQTPKHLITATGQRVTLRCSPRSGDLSVYWYQQSLDQGLQFLIQYYNGEERAKGNILERFSAQQFPDLHSELNLSSLELGDSALYFCASSLNIGTAGETQYFGPGTRLLVL.

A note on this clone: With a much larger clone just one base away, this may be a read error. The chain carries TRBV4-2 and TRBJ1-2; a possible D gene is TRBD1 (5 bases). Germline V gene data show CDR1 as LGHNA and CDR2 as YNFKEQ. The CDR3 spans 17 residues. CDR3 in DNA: TGTGCCAGCAGCCCAACCCATCAAGAAAGGGGAGGCTATGGCTACGCCTTC. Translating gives CASSPTHQERGGYGYAF.

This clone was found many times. The CDR3 spells CASREILAGTGELFF. The CDR3 nucleotides read TGTGCCAGCAGGGAGATACTAGCGGGCACCGGGGAGCTGTTTTTT. V and J are TRBV2 and TRBJ2-2, with 9 nucleotides matching TRBD2. V lost 6 bases to trimming and J lost 4 bases; unmatched junction nucleotides: 6. In germline, CDR1 is SNHLY, CDR2 FYNNEI. The CDR3 runs to 15 residues.

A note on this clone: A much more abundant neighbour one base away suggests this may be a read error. The CDR3 DNA is TGCAGTGCTATCGGGACGGCGGAGACCCAGTACTTC. Translated: CSAIGTAETQYF. The chain employs TRBV20-1 and TRBJ2-5; D may be TRBD1 or TRBD2 (5 bases each). Trimming cost V 4 bases and J 5 bases, with 11 bases left between them. The CDR3 runs to 12 residues. The germline V gene encodes CDR1 DFQATT and CDR2 SNEGSKA (reference sequence).

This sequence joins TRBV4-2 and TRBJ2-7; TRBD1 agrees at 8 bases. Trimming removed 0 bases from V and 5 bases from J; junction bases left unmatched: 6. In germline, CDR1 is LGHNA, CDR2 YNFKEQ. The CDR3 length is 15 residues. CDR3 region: CASSQEGLTGDEQYF. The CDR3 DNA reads TGTGCCAGCAGCCAAGAGGGGCTGACAGGGGACGAGCAGTACTTC.

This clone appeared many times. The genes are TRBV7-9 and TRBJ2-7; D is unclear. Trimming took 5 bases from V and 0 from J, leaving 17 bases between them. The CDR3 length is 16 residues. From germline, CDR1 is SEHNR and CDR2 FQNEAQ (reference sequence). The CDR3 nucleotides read TGTGCCAGCAGCCCCTGGTCGGCGGCTCACTCCTACGAGCAGTACTTC. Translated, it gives CASSPWSAAHSYEQYF.

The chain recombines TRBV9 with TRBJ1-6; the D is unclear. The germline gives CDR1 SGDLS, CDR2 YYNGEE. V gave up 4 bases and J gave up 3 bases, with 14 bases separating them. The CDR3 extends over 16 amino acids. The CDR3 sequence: CASSPDVGNYNSPLHF. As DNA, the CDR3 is TGTGCCAGCAGCCCGGACGTAGGGAACTATAATTCACCCCTCCACTTT.

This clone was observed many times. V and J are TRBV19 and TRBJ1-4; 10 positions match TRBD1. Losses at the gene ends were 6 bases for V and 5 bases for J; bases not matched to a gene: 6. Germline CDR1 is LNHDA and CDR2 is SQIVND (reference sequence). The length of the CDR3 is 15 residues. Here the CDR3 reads CASSRGDRGNEKLFF. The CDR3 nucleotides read TGTGCCAGTAGCCGTGGGGACAGGGGCAATGAAAAACTGTTTTTT.

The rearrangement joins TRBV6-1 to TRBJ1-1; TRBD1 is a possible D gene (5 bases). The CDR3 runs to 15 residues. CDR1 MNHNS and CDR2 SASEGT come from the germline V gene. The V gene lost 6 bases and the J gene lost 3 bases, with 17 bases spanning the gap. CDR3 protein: CASRWKWDGYTEAFF. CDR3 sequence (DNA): TGTGCCAGCAGGTGGAAATGGGACGGATACACTGAAGCTTTCTTT.

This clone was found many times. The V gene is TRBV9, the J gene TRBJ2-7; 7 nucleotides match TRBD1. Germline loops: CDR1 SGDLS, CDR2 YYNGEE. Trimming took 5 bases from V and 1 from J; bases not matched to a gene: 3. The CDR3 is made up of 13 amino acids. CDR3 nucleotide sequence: TGTGCCAGCAGTAAGGGACAGTCCTACGAGCAGTACTTC. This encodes CASSKGQSYEQYF.